This T cell receptor (beta chain) came from a study of metastatic and nonmetastatic thyroid tumors. Overall study: Where malignant and benign thyroid patients were concerned, repertoires were compared across blood and tumor or nodule tissue. The study, taken as a whole, reports: It was reportedly found that TCR beta diversity was significantly higher in malignant thyroid tumors than in benign nodules, a difference seen in both blood and tumor samples.

Per the authors' pipeline: Variation in CDR3 across clinicopathological groups served as the basis for constructing a distant-metastasis classifier in papillary thyroid cancer. Via MiXCR, TCRdb re-called the PCR reads. The V and J calls here are based on TCRdb, not the publication. Of some 16,000 clones listed, more than 20% are singletons. This clone was detected many times. The antigen is undetermined. This CDR3 is 17 amino acids long. J gave up 1 base and V 0 bases, and 8 bases lay outside the gene matches. CDR1 and CDR2 from the germline V gene are SGHNT and YYREEE (reference sequence). There were no patients who had received any treatment before thyroid surgery.

The chain joins TRBV5-4 to TRBJ2-5; 8 positions match TRBD2. This sequence originates from a male donor with papillary thyroid cancer or a benign thyroid nodule (not recorded which). Some clones in this sample may be carry-over from other donors' samples. The source material was tumor tissue. CDR3 amino acids: CASSLARLAGFQETQYF. CDR3 nucleotide sequence: TGTGCCAGCAGCTTGGCCCGGCTAGCGGGTTTCCAAGAGACCCAGTACTTC.